This T cell receptor (beta chain) was documented in a study of identical twins (dated by TCRdb to 2016 to 2017). Regarding the study in general: To test whether fetal clonotypes persist, the study used deep sequencing on TCR alpha and beta repertoires from monozygotic twins, unrelated adults of various ages, and cord blood. Replicate twin experiments were performed at different times using different library preparation protocols to rule out contamination.

From its cysteine to its phenylalanine, the CDR3 spans 15 amino acids. Only the CDR3 portion is preserved as DNA: 45 bases, with reading frame beginning at the first base. Trimming removed 4 bases from V and 5 bases from J; the gene matches leave 5 bases unexplained. The germline V gene gives CDR1 as SGHDT and CDR2 as YYEEEE. Study-wide findings and limitations: Zero-insertion analyses could be partly confounded by invariant T cells such as MAIT and iNKT, although diverse VJ usage argued against such confounding for most clonotypes. Recombination models systematically underestimated out-of-frame TCR alpha sharing in monozygotic twins but agreed with sharing between unrelated individuals. A weaker excess of twin sharing was found in beta out-of-frame sequences because the signal-to-noise ratio was lowered by fewer shared sequences. Because the same donors could not be followed over many years, the conclusions relied on cross-sectional statistical analysis. Compared with coincidental sharing between unrelated individuals, out-of-frame TCR alpha sequences shared between twins had an excess of sequences with low generation probability. Fewer insertions were carried by abundant cord blood beta clonotypes, a similar but weaker trend appeared in young adult naive repertoires, and no such trend appeared in memory repertoires.

Points on this clonotype: No antigen is known for it. Nothing much larger sits one base from this clone, and base qualities are not available.

The library was obtained by 5' RACE. The instrument given in TCRdb is Illumina HiSeq 2000. A universal primer binding site was introduced by template switching, and a unique molecular identifier was present in the final cDNA, enabling accurate counting of TCR cDNA molecules. First-strand cDNA for TCR alpha and beta chains was synthesized from specific primers in the conserved constant-segment region. To control for contamination, every cDNA library was double barcoded, receiving both a SMART-Mk sample barcode and Illumina barcodes. Two successive PCR steps introduced TruSeq adapter sequences along with Illumina sample barcodes. The Illumina HiSeq platform was used with custom primers to sequence TCR alpha and beta cDNA libraries. The paper's data handling went like this. Unique molecular identifiers were extracted from raw reads with MiGEC, and CDR3 positions were determined with MiXCR. For each individual, recombination models were inferred using an EM algorithm with the repgenHMM and IGoR tools. The analysis of shared clonotypes was done with the tcR package in R, with sharing normalized by the product of cloneset sizes. To study raw recombination without the effects of thymic and clonal selection, out-of-frame nonproductive sequences were analyzed. The public reads were run again by TCRdb, first through fastp at Q25 and then through MiXCR, and only productive beta chains were kept. Identical CDR3 protein sequences are pooled into one entry, listed with their most common genes and DNA. These V and J calls derive from TCRdb rather than the authors' analysis. The sample yields 650,000 to 800,000 distinct CDR3 sequences; 8.6% were counted once. About 0.98% of the sample comes from the top ten.

Every donor was a healthy Caucasian. Three pairs of female monozygotic twins, all aged 18 to 29 years, were included in the twin cohort. Peripheral blood mononuclear cells were the source from which RNA for the TCR libraries was isolated. Separately, the same data were catalogued under a study of yellow fever vaccine responses in identical twins. As the second publication notes: The T cell response to vaccination in identical twins was reported by the authors to appear partly convergent and partly personalized. Focusing on identical twins, the study followed the T cell clones that responded to the vaccine, and did so with precision.

The TCR sequence derives from a young woman in good health. Sequencing was carried out using PBMCs. The sequence links TRBV5-6 to TRBJ2-3; TRBD1 aligns with 12 central bases. The CDR3 region reads CASSIWDRGRDTQYF. Here is the DNA: TGTGCCAGCAGCATATGGGACAGGGGGCGAGATACGCAGTATTTT.